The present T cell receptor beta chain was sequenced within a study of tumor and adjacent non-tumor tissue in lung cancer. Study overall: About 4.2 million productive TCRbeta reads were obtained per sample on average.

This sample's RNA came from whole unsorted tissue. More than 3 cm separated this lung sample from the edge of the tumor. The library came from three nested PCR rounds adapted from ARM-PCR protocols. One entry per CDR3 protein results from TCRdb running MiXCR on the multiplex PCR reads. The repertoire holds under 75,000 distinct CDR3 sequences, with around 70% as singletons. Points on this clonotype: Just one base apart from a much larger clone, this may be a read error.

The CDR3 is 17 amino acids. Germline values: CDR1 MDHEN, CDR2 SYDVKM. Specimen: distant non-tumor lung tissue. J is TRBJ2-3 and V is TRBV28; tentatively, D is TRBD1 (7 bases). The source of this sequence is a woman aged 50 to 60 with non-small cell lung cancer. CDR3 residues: CASSQLEGAELADAQYF. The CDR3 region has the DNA TGTGCCAGCAGCCAGTTGGAGGGGGCGGAGTTGGCAGATGCGCAGTATTTT.